The rows below give T cell receptor beta chains drawn from one sample of a study of CD8+CD57+ T cells in acquired aplastic anemia. TCRdb called the reads again in MiXCR, with one record for every CDR3 protein. The sample lists some 150,000 distinct CDR3 sequences, 71% occurring once. Source material: sorted CD4+, CD8+, or CD8+CD57+ T cells (not recorded which) from PBMCs. All receptors come from a human donor with aplastic anemia. Each CDR3 is given with its conserved first and last residue. The D gene is left open where the match is weak. Part of the rows lack a size; the others show once, few, many or a class for expanded clones.

TRBJ2-5 TRBV6-4 TRBD2 many TGTGCCAGCAGCGAAAGTAGCGGGGGGAAAGAGACCCAGTACTTC CASSESSGGKETQYF
TRBJ2-7 TRBV5-4 - - TGTGCCAGCAGCTTGTCTCGTGGGCAGTTGAGCGAGCAGTACTTC CASSLSRGQLSEQYF
TRBJ2-1 TRBV7-3 - - TGTGCCAGCAGCTTAGGAAGCGGGTCAAACTCCTACAATGAGCAGTTCTTC CASSLGSGSNSYNEQFF
TRBJ2-2 TRBV25-1 - once TGTGCCAGCAGTGAATCGGCAGGGGGACTTTACACCGGGGAGCTGTTTTTT CASSESAGGLYTGELFF
TRBJ2-4 TRBV29-1 - - TGCAGCGCTGAGTGGGGGGAAAACATTCAGTACTTC CSAEWGENIQYF
TRBJ1-3 TRBV10-3 - - TGTGCCATCAGTGAGTCCTTAGTGTCTGGAAACACCATATATTTT CAISESLVSGNTIYF
TRBJ2-3 TRBV4-2 - - TGTGCCAGCAGCCAGAGGGACTCCTCCACAGATACGCAGTATTTT CASSQRDSSTDTQYF
TRBJ2-7 TRBV20-1 - - TGCAGTCGCACAATAGCCCCGGGCTTAGGGGAGCAGTACTTC CSRTIAPGLGEQYF
TRBJ1-1 TRBV29-1 TRBD1 - TGCAGCGCCTCAGGGGGGTACACTGAAGCTTTCTTT CSASGGYTEAFF
TRBJ2-3 TRBV29-1 - - TGCAGCACCCTCCCTAGGGCACCTTTCACAGATACGCAGTATTTT CSTLPRAPFTDTQYF
TRBJ1-1 TRBV6-5 TRBD1 - TGTGCCAGCAGTTACGGGGACAGGGGCACTGAAGCTTTCTTT CASSYGDRGTEAFF
TRBJ2-1 TRBV5-1 TRBD2 - TGCGCCAGCAGCTTGGAAGTACTAGCGGGGGGTGAGCAGTTCTTC CASSLEVLAGGEQFF
TRBJ2-7 TRBV2 TRBD2 - TGTGCCAGCTCCGGGACTAGTGGGAGGAGCGAGCAGTACTTC CASSGTSGRSEQYF
TRBJ1-5 TRBV10-3 - - TGTGCTCCCAAGACAACGAATGACCAGCCCCAGCATTTT CAPKTTNDQPQHF
TRBJ2-1 TRBV7-3 TRBD2 - TGTGCCAGCAGCTTAATGGCTAGCGGGAGGAATGAGCAGTTCTTC CASSLMASGRNEQFF
TRBJ2-7 TRBV4-1 - once TGCGCCAGCAGCCAAGACCCGGACAGCTACGAGCAGTACTTC CASSQDPDSYEQYF
TRBJ2-1 TRBV7-2 - few TGTGCCAGCAGCTTAGGTAGCGCCTCCTACAATGAGCAGTTCTTC CASSLGSASYNEQFF
TRBJ1-6 TRBV19 TRBD1 - TGTGCCAGTACCTCGACAGGGCAGGGTCCACCCCTCCACTTT CASTSTGQGPPLHF
TRBJ2-1 TRBV7-6 TRBD1 - TGTGCCAGCAGCTTAGAGGGGGCAGGTGAGCAGTTCTTC CASSLEGAGEQFF
TRBJ2-5 TRBV10-3 - - TGTGCCATCAGTGCGGTTGGAGTGCAAGAGACCCAGTACTTC CAISAVGVQETQYF
TRBJ2-2 TRBV6-4 - - TGTGCCAGCAGTGGGGCAGGGGCTACCGGGGAGCTGTTTTTT CASSGAGATGELFF
TRBJ2-5 TRBV15 TRBD2 - TGTGCCACCAGCCTTAGCGGGGGGGCGGTAATAGAGGCCCAGTACTTC CATSLSGGAVIEAQYF
TRBJ2-3 TRBV25-1 TRBD2 few TGTGCCAGCAGTGAAGTTTGGGGCGGGAGGGCCGAGAGCACAGATACGCAGTATTTT CASSEVWGGRAESTDTQYF
TRBJ1-3 TRBV12-3/TRBV12-4 TRBD1 - TGTGCCAGCAGACCCGACAGGGACGGAGATTTT CASRPDRDGDF
TRBJ1-1 TRBV5-6 - few TGTGCCAGCAGCACTGGACAGCTTGAAGCTTTCTTT CASSTGQLEAFF
TRBJ2-3 TRBV9 TRBD2 - TGTGCCAGCCTACCGGGACAGCAACTAGCGGGAGTCATTCCAGATACGCAGTATTTT CASLPGQQLAGVIPDTQYF
TRBJ1-1 TRBV20-1 - - TGCAGTGCTACCGACTCAGGGGTTCTAGCTTTCTTT CSATDSGVLAFF
TRBJ1-6 TRBV9 - once TGTGCCAGCAGCGTCGCGGCGGCCCCAACTCAAAAGGGACCCCTCCACTTT CASSVAAAPTQKGPLHF
TRBJ1-2 TRBV19 - - TGTGCCAGTAGTATTTCTGGAGGGAAGTATGGCTACACCTTC CASSISGGKYGYTF
TRBJ2-3 TRBV19 - - TGTGCCAGTAGTTCTCAGTATACAGATACGCAGTATTTT CASSSQYTDTQYF
TRBJ2-7 TRBV7-8 - few TGTGCCAGCAGCATCCTAGCATGGCAGCAGTACTTC CASSILAWQQYF
TRBJ2-2 TRBV6-2/TRBV6-3 - - TGTGCCAGCAGCCCCGGTGGAGGGTGGACCGGGGAGCTGTTTTTT CASSPGGGWTGELFF
TRBJ2-5 TRBV7-9 - - TGCGCCAGCAGCTTGGGGGGGCCCTCCTTTGGGGAGACCCAGTACTTC CASSLGGPSFGETQYF
TRBJ2-4 TRBV5-6 - - TGTGCCAGCAGCGGGGGCAGGATGGAGTACTTC CASSGGRMEYF
TRBJ1-1 TRBV7-8 - - TGTGCCAGCAGCCTTCGGATAGCGGGGACCCACAATGAAGCTTTCTTT CASSLRIAGTHNEAFF
TRBJ1-1 TRBV20-1 - - TGCAGTGCTAGCTCTCAGGAAAGAAGGACTGAAGCTTTCTTT CSASSQERRTEAFF
TRBJ1-4 TRBV5-1 TRBD1 - TGCGCCAGCAGCTTGGCGACAGGGTTCTTTCCTGAAAAACTGTTTTTT CASSLATGFFPEKLFF